The next 10 T cell receptor beta chains were all read from a single sample in a study of T cell responses to AZD1222 COVID-19 vaccine. Sequencing used immunoSEQ multiplex PCR; TCRdb keeps in-frame clones, though not all of them. The table shows 100,000 to 150,000 clones, with 88% occurring only once. The sequenced sample was peripheral blood, obtained on day 0 of AZD1222 vaccination. Receptors were obtained from an adult in good health.

This chain uses TRBV7-3 with TRBJ2-2; D may match TRBD1 or TRBD2 (5 bases each). The CDR3 spans 16 residues. V dropped 5 bases and J dropped 3 bases, with 16 bases sitting between them. Looked up from germline, CDR1 is SGHTA and CDR2 is FQGTGA. The CDR3, as DNA: TGTGCCAGCAGCGGAGGCCCAGGGATTTACACCGGGGAGCTGTTTTTT. This translates into CASSGGPGIYTGELFF. Full variable domain (missing parts from reference TRBV7-3 and TRBJ2-2): GAGVSQTPSNKVTEKGKYVELRCDPISGHTALYWYRQSLGQGPEFLIYFQGTGAADDSGLPNDRFFAVRPEGSVSTLKIQRTERGDSAVYLCASSGGPGIYTGELFFGEGSRLTVL.

J is TRBJ2-1 and V is TRBV28; 7 bases align to TRBD2. The length of the CDR3 is 16 residues. The germline gives CDR1 MDHEN, CDR2 SYDVKM. Trimming at V came to 8 bases and at J to 1 base, leaving 11 bases not matched to a gene. In DNA form, the CDR3 reads TGTGCCAGCCCTGGGGGGGTTTTGAGGTCCTACAATGAGCAGTTCTTC. Translating it yields CASPGGVLRSYNEQFF.

The chain couples TRBV5-1 to TRBJ1-4, with a tentative D call TRBD1 (6 bases). V was cut by 3 bases and J by 3 bases, with 6 bases left in between. Germline V gene data show CDR1 as SGHRS and CDR2 as YFSETQ. This CDR3 contains 13 residues. CDR3: CASSWTANEKLFF. The CDR3 nucleotides are TGCGCCAGCAGCTGGACAGCTAATGAAAAACTGTTTTTT.

The V gene is TRBV12-3 or TRBV12-4, the J gene TRBJ2-7; 9 bases line up with TRBD1. Germline trimming cut 6 bases from V and 5 bases from J; bases unmatched to any gene: 5. CDR3 length: 13 amino acids. The CDR3 sequence is CASRRDRANEQYF. The CDR3 coding sequence is TGTGCCAGCAGGCGGGACAGGGCCAACGAGCAGTACTTC.

This clone was found once. V and J are TRBV25-1 and TRBJ2-7, with 9 nucleotides matching TRBD1. The CDR3 length is 14 residues. V shed 8 bases and J 6 bases; nucleotides not matched to a gene: 11. Germline CDR1 and CDR2: MGHDK and SYGVNS. Written as DNA, the CDR3 is TGTGCCAGCGCTGCCGGGACAGGGTATGCCGAGCAGTACTTC. This translates into CASAAGTGYAEQYF.

The gene calls are TRBV5-4 and TRBJ2-5; perhaps TRBD2 as D (5 bases). The CDR3 sequence is 14 residues long. Germline loops: CDR1 SGHNT, CDR2 YYREEE (reference sequence). V was trimmed by 3 bases and J by 7 bases, leaving 16 bases between them. CDR3 residues: CASSSTGVRGTQYF. The CDR3 nucleotides are TGTGCCAGCAGCTCCACCGGGGTTCGCGGGACCCAGTACTTC.

The chain links TRBV7-9 to TRBJ2-1; D is unresolved. The ends were cut back, 5 bases at V and 6 bases at J, with 8 bases in the middle. Germline CDR1 is SEHNR and CDR2 is FQNEAQ (reference sequence). This CDR3 has 12 amino acids. Here the CDR3 DNA reads TGTGCCAGCAGCACCAACTTCAATGAGCAGTTCTTC. This gives the protein CASSTNFNEQFF.

This chain links TRBV6-6 with TRBJ1-1; TRBD1 aligns across 7 bases. The CDR3 is 14 amino acids. From germline, CDR1 is MNHNY and CDR2 SVGAGI (reference sequence). V shed 5 bases and J 2 bases; nucleotides not matched to a gene: 5. CDR3 sequence (DNA): TGTGCCAGCAGTCCTAACAGGGGAAACACTGAAGCTTTCTTT. Translated: CASSPNRGNTEAFF.

The chain carries TRBV2 and TRBJ2-2, with TRBD1 matching 12 bases. The J segment lost 7 bases and the V segment lost 5 bases, leaving 8 bases of the junction unmatched. Looked up from germline, CDR1 is SNHLY and CDR2 is FYNNEI. The CDR3 covers 16 residues. The CDR3 DNA is TGTGCCAGCAGTTCCGGGACAGGGGGCGCGGACGGGGAGCTGTTTTTT. Its protein product is CASSSGTGGADGELFF.

The chain is built from TRBV27 and TRBJ1-6; perhaps TRBD1 as D (5 bases). This CDR3 is 15 amino acids long. Germline CDR1 is MNHEY and CDR2 is SMNVEV (reference sequence). The V end lost 7 bases, the J end lost 9 bases, and 19 bases lay between the germline ends. The DNA for the CDR3 is TGTGCCAGCATTAATCGACCGGACAACCGTTCACCCCTCCACTTT. Its protein product is CASINRPDNRSPLHF.